These 30 T cell receptor beta chains originate from one sample sequenced in a study of molecular identifiers for immune sequencing clone quantification. TCRdb reprocessed the PCR reads via MiXCR and lists one record per CDR3 protein. The repertoire holds about half a million distinct CDR3 sequences, roughly 25% seen once, with approximately 0.8% in the top ten. Sequenced sample: naive CD8+ T cells from blood, with Jurkat cell RNA spiked in. Sample subset: FACS-sorted CD8+CD4-CCR7+CD45RA+ naive T cells. The origin of the receptors is a human donor in good health. Some libraries in this study had Jurkat cell RNA spiked in.

This clonotype was observed at least ten times. The gene calls are TRBV27 and TRBJ2-1; 7 positions match TRBD1. The germline V gene has CDR1 MNHEY and CDR2 SMNVEV (reference sequence). CDR3 length equals 15 residues. V lost 2 bases, J lost 2 bases, and 3 bases stayed unmatched. The chain's CDR3 is CASSLRDSAYNEQFF. The CDR3 nucleotides read TGTGCCAGCAGTTTACGGGACAGCGCCTACAATGAGCAGTTCTTC.

This clonotype was observed at least ten times. The chain carries TRBV4-3 and TRBJ2-7; no firm D call. V lost 0 bases to trimming and J lost 3 bases, with 12 bases between them. The CDR3 totals 15 residues. The germline CDR1 and CDR2 sequences are LGHNA and YSLEER. CDR3 sequence reads: CASSQDRRGVYEQYF. The CDR3 bases are TGCGCCAGCAGCCAAGATCGGAGAGGTGTCTACGAGCAGTACTTC.

This clonotype showed up just a few times. This chain uses TRBV4-3 with TRBJ2-4; no definite D call. CDR1 and CDR2 from the germline V gene are LGHNA and YSLEER. Trimming removed 0 bases at V and 7 bases at J, with 13 bases between. The CDR3 has 15 residues. CDR3 in amino acids: CASSQDYIVGNIQYF. The CDR3 nucleotides are TGCGCCAGCAGCCAAGATTACATTGTTGGGAACATTCAGTACTTC.

For this clonotype: This could be a read error, since a much larger clone is one nucleotide away. No conserved phenylalanine or tryptophan is present at the end of the CDR3, so a read error is the likely explanation. The V call is TRBV5-1, the J call TRBJ2-5; the D gene is possibly TRBD1 (6 bases). The CDR3 is 14 residues long. Germline CDR1 is SGHRS and CDR2 is YFSETQ. Trimming pared 4 bases from V and 4 bases from J, leaving 14 bases between. The CDR3 sequence is CASSLTGRAETQYL. DNA for the CDR3: TGCGCCAGCAGCCTCACAGGGCGTGCAGAGACCCAGTACCTC.

This clonotype was detected ten times or more. The chain couples TRBV7-9 to TRBJ2-1, with D maybe TRBD2 (6 bases). The CDR3 runs 13 residues. Trimming took off 6 bases at V and 5 bases at J, with 11 bases between the two ends. The germline V gene encodes CDR1 SEHNR and CDR2 FQNEAQ (reference sequence). The CDR3 spells CASRVTGDNEQFF. CDR3 bases: TGTGCCAGCAGGGTCACGGGGGACAATGAGCAGTTCTTC.

Note on this clonotype: A read error may produce the germline difference seen at one junction end. The chain couples TRBV12-3 or TRBV12-4 to TRBJ2-2; tentatively, D is TRBD1 or TRBD2 (5 bases each). This CDR3 has 14 amino acids. The CDR3 nucleotides are TGTGCCAGCAGTATACAGGAGAACACCGGGGAGCTGTCTTTT. Its translation is CASSIQENTGELSF.

This clonotype was seen a few times. The V gene is TRBV27, the J gene TRBJ1-5; TRBD1 agrees at 10 bases. J was trimmed by 7 bases and V by 1 base; bases with no gene match: 7. Germline V gene lookup returns CDR1 MNHEY and CDR2 SMNVEV (reference sequence). This CDR3 is built from 16 residues. CDR3 sequence reads: CASSLYGTGASQPQHF. CDR3 in DNA: TGTGCCAGCAGTTTATACGGGACAGGGGCGAGCCAGCCCCAGCATTTT.

The chain is built from TRBV7-8 and TRBJ1-6, with D possibly TRBD1 on 6 matching bases. CDR1 and CDR2 from the germline V gene are SGHVS and FQNEAQ. Trimming left V 1 base short and J 8 bases short, with 12 bases between. This CDR3 region has 15 residues. In nucleotides, the CDR3 is TGTGCCAGCAGCTTAGGCGCGGGGGCGCATTCACCCCTCCACTTT. It is translated as CASSLGAGAHSPLHF.

This clonotype was seen a handful of times. At one end, the junction sequence differs from germline, possibly due to a read error. The chain uses TRBV28 and TRBJ1-4; no firm D call. Germline CDR1 MDHEN, CDR2 SYDVKM. This CDR3 region has 13 residues. The CDR3 loop is CAGSWGGNVKLFF. The CDR3 nucleotides are TGTGCCGGCAGCTGGGGAGGGAACGTAAAACTGTTTTTT.

On this clonotype itself: The conserved phenylalanine or tryptophan normally closing the CDR3 is absent here, so this likely arose from a read error. The chain is built from TRBV7-9 and TRBJ1-5; D is unclear. Trimming removed 5 bases from V and 0 bases from J, with 14 bases in between. The CDR3 length is 16 residues. Looked up from germline, CDR1 is SEHNR and CDR2 is FQNEAQ (reference sequence). DNA of the CDR3: TGTGCCAGCAGCCCAGGTGGTGGGGATAGCAATCAGCCCCAGCATTAT. Amino acid sequence: CASSPGGGDSNQPQHY.

Turning to this clonotype: A read error is possible here, since a much larger clone lies one base away. The gene calls are TRBV14 and TRBJ1-1; maybe TRBD1 (6 bases). Germline CDR1 and CDR2: SGHDN and FVKESK. The CDR3 sequence is 15 residues long. CDR3 amino acids: CASSQARDMNTEALF. The DNA of the CDR3 is TGTGCCAGCAGCCAGGCCAGGGACATGAACACTGAAGCTCTCTTT.

The table lists this clonotype with many counts. The rearrangement uses TRBV20-1 and TRBJ2-2; D may correspond to TRBD1 or TRBD2 (5 bases each). V lost 4 bases to trimming and J lost 1 base, with 10 bases between them. This CDR3 contains 14 residues. CDR1 is DFQATT and CDR2 is SNEGSKA in the germline V gene (reference sequence). DNA of the CDR3: TGCAGTGCTATTGGGGACGAGAACACCGGGGAGCTGTTTTTT. Amino acids: CSAIGDENTGELFF.

On this clonotype: A read error is possible here, since a much larger clone lies one base away. The V call is TRBV6-1, the J call TRBJ1-4; D is unresolved. CDR1 and CDR2 (germline): MNHNS, SASEGT. V lost 8 bases and J lost 7, with 20 bases in between. This CDR3 has 15 amino acids. The CDR3 protein is CASQTDGSSAEKLFF. CDR3 DNA: TGTGCCAGCCAAACGGACGGCAGCTCGGCTGAAAAACTGTTTTTT.

The rearrangement joins TRBV9 to TRBJ2-5; tentatively, D is TRBD2 (6 bases). The CDR3 sequence is 15 residues long. V lost 4 bases, J lost 2 bases, and 15 bases lay in between. CDR1 is SGDLS and CDR2 is YYNGEE in the germline V gene. In DNA form, the CDR3 reads TGTGCCAGCAGCTCACGGAGCGGGCCGCAAGAGACCCAGTACTTC. As protein: CASSSRSGPQETQYF.

The chain recombines TRBV3-1 with TRBJ1-1; maybe TRBD1 (5 bases). V lost 3 bases to trimming and J lost 0 bases, with 11 bases between them. CDR1 is LGHDT, CDR2 YNNKEL, per germline (reference sequence). The CDR3 contains 15 residues. As DNA, the CDR3 is TGTGCCAGCAGCCATCCGGGACCCGTGAACACTGAAGCTTTCTTT. Translated: CASSHPGPVNTEAFF.

This clonotype has ten or more counts. This chain links TRBV4-1 with TRBJ2-5; no definite D call. The ends were cut back, 0 bases at V and 5 bases at J, with 10 bases in the middle. The CDR3 covers 14 residues. CDR1 is MGHRA, CDR2 YSYEKL, per germline. DNA for the CDR3: TGCGCCAGCAGCCAAGAAGCTACGCCGGAGACCCAGTACTTC. It translates to CASSQEATPETQYF.

On this clonotype: Possible read error: a much larger clone is one base away. The rearrangement links TRBV9 to TRBJ2-1, with D possibly being TRBD1 or TRBD2 (5 bases each). The CDR3 is 15 residues long. V was trimmed by 0 bases and J by 4 bases, leaving 11 bases between them. CDR1 SGDLS and CDR2 YYNGEE come from the germline V gene. The CDR3 nucleotides read TGTGCCAGCAGCGTAGAGAGGGGCCAGTACAATGAGCAGTTCTTC. It specifies CASSVERGQYNEQFF.

This clonotype was picked up many times. The genes are TRBV5-6 and TRBJ1-6; no clear D gene. Germline CDR1 SGHDT, CDR2 YYEEEE. V gave up 1 base and J gave up 3 bases, with 11 bases separating them. The CDR3 is 16 amino acids. CDR3 DNA sequence: TGTGCCAGCAGCTTGTTCATGGCGAACTATAATTCACCCCTCCACTTT. As protein: CASSLFMANYNSPLHF.

This clonotype showed up just a few times. The chain carries TRBV5-3 and TRBJ1-1; TRBD1 matches 7 bases. TRBV5-3 is flagged as an ORF with uncertain function. The CDR3 spans 13 residues. The V gene end was trimmed by 8 bases and the J gene end by 7 bases; junction bases not matched to a gene: 11. The CDR3, as DNA: TGTGCCAGCAGACTACAGGGGTCCGTTGAAGCTTTCTTT. As protein: CASRLQGSVEAFF.

As for this clonotype: Given a much more abundant clone one base away, this may be a read error. V gene TRBV6-5 combines with J gene TRBJ2-7; D unresolved. CDR1 is MNHEY and CDR2 is SVGAGI in the germline V gene. The CDR3 contains 13 residues. CDR3 residues: CASSGRGLDERYF. The CDR3 nucleotides read TGTGCCAGCAGTGGTCGAGGTCTAGACGAGCGGTACTTC.

Points on this clonotype: A much larger clonotype is one base distant, so this may be a read error. The V gene is TRBV7-2, the J gene TRBJ2-3, with 8 bases matching TRBD2. V shed 7 bases, J shed 2 bases, and the junction held 5 bases outside the gene matches. This CDR3 is built from 14 residues. Germline CDR1 is SGHTA and CDR2 is FQGNSA. In DNA form, the CDR3 reads TGTGCCAGCACTTCTAGCGGGTCCACAGATACGCAGTATTTT. It is translated as CASTSSGSTDTQYF.

This clonotype came up a few times. The V and J genes are TRBV30 and TRBJ1-2; TRBD1 might be the D (5 bases). Per the germline V gene, CDR1 is GTSNPN and CDR2 is SVGIG (reference sequence). Between the trimmed V and J ends, which lost 0 bases and 3 bases, there was a span of 17 bases. This CDR3 has 16 residues. This chain's CDR3 is CAWSVLVGETYYGYTF. The DNA for the CDR3 is TGTGCCTGGAGTGTACTTGTAGGGGAGACTTACTATGGCTACACCTTC. Full variable domain (rest looked up from reference TRBV30 and TRBJ1-2): SQTIHQWPATLVQPVGSPLSLECTVEGTSNPNLYWYRQAAGRGLQLLFYSVGIGQISSEVPQNLSASRPQDRQFILSSKKLLLSDSGFYLCAWSVLVGETYYGYTFGSGTRLTVV.

V and J are TRBV27 and TRBJ2-3; 8 nucleotides match TRBD1. Trimming cost V 2 bases and J 3 bases; bases outside gene matches: 16. Germline V gene data show CDR1 as MNHEY and CDR2 as SMNVEV (reference sequence). The CDR3 consists of 19 residues. The CDR3 protein is CASSLVAEERTGWTDTQYF. The CDR3, as DNA: TGTGCCAGCAGTTTAGTTGCGGAGGAACGGACAGGGTGGACAGATACGCAGTATTTT.

With regard to this clonotype: One base away lies a much larger clone, so this may be a sequencing read error. V and J are TRBV6-2 or TRBV6-3 and TRBJ2-5; 7 bases line up with TRBD1. Germline V gene lookup returns CDR1 MNHEY and CDR2 SVGEGT. CDR3 size: 15 residues. The CDR3 loop reads CASSYTGQREEPQYF. The CDR3 DNA follows: TGTGCCAGCAGTTACACGGGACAGAGAGAAGAGCCCCAGTACTTC.

This clonotype was observed at least ten times. This rearrangement joins TRBV12-3 or TRBV12-4 to TRBJ1-2; 7 nucleotides line up with TRBD1. The CDR3 loop spans 13 amino acids. Trimming removed 2 bases from V and 7 bases from J; junction bases left unmatched: 4. The CDR3 sequence: CASSLIQGLGYTF. CDR3 DNA: TGTGCCAGCAGTTTAATACAGGGGCTTGGCTACACCTTC.

The chain couples TRBV20-1 to TRBJ2-7; 10 bases align to TRBD1. The ends lost 5 bases at V and 3 bases at J; junction bases unmatched: 10. The germline V gene encodes CDR1 DFQATT and CDR2 SNEGSKA (reference sequence). CDR3 length: 15 residues. CDR3 sequence: CSAGGTGVFGYEQYF. The CDR3 DNA reads TGCAGTGCTGGAGGGACAGGGGTATTTGGCTACGAGCAGTACTTC.

This clonotype was observed a handful of times. V gene TRBV7-2 combines with J gene TRBJ2-5, with a tentative D call TRBD1 (6 bases). Germline V gene lookup returns CDR1 SGHTA and CDR2 FQGNSA. Trimming removed 5 bases at V and 4 bases at J, with 17 bases between. The CDR3 has 15 amino acids. CDR3 DNA sequence: TGTGCCAGCAGCCTGGGGCAGGGGCCCGGAGAGACCCAGTACTTC. This codes for CASSLGQGPGETQYF.

The V gene is TRBV6-5, the J gene TRBJ1-2; tentatively, D is TRBD1 (6 bases). Germline CDR1 MNHEY, CDR2 SVGAGI. V was pared by 4 bases and J by 3 bases, with 18 bases between. This CDR3 has 16 residues. The CDR3 loop reads CASSSTGSLAYYGYTF. The CDR3 DNA sequence: TGTGCCAGCAGTTCCACAGGGTCCCTGGCCTACTATGGCTACACCTTC.

The table lists this clonotype with many counts. V gene TRBV6-6 combines with J gene TRBJ2-1; D unresolved. V lost 6 bases to trimming and J lost 6 bases, with 12 bases between them. Germline CDR1 MNHNY, CDR2 SVGAGI (reference sequence). The CDR3 length is 13 residues. The CDR3 nucleotides are TGTGCCAGCAGGTATCCCCCGGGCAATGAGCAGTTCTTC. Translation: CASRYPPGNEQFF.

This chain uses TRBV7-9 with TRBJ2-5; 11 bases map to TRBD1. The CDR3 is 17 residues long. The trim removed 3 bases at V and 4 bases at J, leaving 10 bases unmatched. Germline V gene data show CDR1 as SEHNR and CDR2 as FQNEAQ (reference sequence). This chain's CDR3 is CASSLVGGTGGPETQYF. CDR3 bases: TGTGCCAGCAGCTTGGTGGGGGGGACAGGGGGACCAGAGACCCAGTACTTC. Full variable domain (remainder filled in from reference TRBV7-9 and TRBJ2-5): DTGVSQNPRHKITKRGQNVTFRCDPISEHNRLYWYRQTLGQGPEFLTYFQNEAQLEKSRLLSDRFSAERPKGSFSTLEIQRTEQGDSAMYLCASSLVGGTGGPETQYFGPGTRLLVL.